This T cell receptor (beta chain) was obtained from a study of OX40 agonist ivuxolimab in advanced cancers. About the study: The mean age was approximately 56 years, ranging from roughly 23 to 90, with around four fifths of participants male. Study-wide results and caveats: By week 6 at 0.1 to 3.0 mg/kg, blood CD4+ and CD8+ T cells had expanded clonally.

If patients had autoimmune disease history or systemic immunosuppression, they were excluded. Per the germline V gene, CDR1 is MRHNA and CDR2 is SNTAGT. V dropped 7 bases and J dropped 5 bases, with 6 bases sitting between them. CDR3 size: 10 residues. Measured with immunoSEQ multiplex PCR; TCRdb has only the in-frame clones, and not every one. Seen here are tens of thousands of clones, roughly 87% observed once, and the top ten hold 9.1%. Note on this clone: Its antigen is unidentified.

The J gene is TRBJ2-7, the V gene TRBV6-4; D gene ambiguous. The input for sequencing was CD4+ or CD8+ T cells sorted from blood, taken in a trial of the OX40 agonist ivuxolimab. This sequence originates from an adult with an advanced solid tumor such as melanoma, head and neck, liver or kidney cancer. The CDR3 coding sequence is TGTGCCAGCACGGACCACGAGCAGTACTTC. Protein product: CASTDHEQYF.